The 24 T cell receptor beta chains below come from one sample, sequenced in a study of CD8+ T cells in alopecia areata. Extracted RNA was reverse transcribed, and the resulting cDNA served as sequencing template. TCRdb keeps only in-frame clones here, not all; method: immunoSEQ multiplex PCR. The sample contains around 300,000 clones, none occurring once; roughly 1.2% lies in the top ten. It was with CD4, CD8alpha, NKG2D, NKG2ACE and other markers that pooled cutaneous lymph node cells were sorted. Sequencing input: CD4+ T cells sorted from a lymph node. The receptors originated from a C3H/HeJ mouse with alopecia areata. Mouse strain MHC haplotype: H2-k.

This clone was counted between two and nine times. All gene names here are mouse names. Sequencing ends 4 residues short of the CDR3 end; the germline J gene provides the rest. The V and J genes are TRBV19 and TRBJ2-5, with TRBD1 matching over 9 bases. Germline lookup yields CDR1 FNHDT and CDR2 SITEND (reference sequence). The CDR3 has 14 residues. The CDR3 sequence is CASTPRDREDTQYF. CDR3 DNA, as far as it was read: TGTGCCAGCACCCCCAGGGACAGGGAAGAC.

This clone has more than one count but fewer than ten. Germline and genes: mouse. This CDR3 reads CASSEYNYAEQFF. The part of the CDR3 DNA that was read is TGTGCCAGCAGTGAATACAATTATGCT. This chain joins TRBV13-1 and TRBJ2-1, with D hard to call. The read halts 4 residues ahead of the CDR3 end, with the missing end drawn from the germline J gene. The germline V gene encodes CDR1 NSHNY and CDR2 SYGAGN. The CDR3 runs 13 residues. Trimming took 2 bases from V and 4 from J, leaving 7 bases between them.

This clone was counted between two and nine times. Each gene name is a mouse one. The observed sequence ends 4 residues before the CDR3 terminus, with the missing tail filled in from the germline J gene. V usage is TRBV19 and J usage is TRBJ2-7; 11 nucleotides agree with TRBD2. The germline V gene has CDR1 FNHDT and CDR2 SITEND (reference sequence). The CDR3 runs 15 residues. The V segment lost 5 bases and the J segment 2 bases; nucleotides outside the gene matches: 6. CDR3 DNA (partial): TGTGCCAGCAGGACCGACTGGGGGGGAACCTAT. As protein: CASRTDWGGTY. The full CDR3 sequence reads CASRTDWGGTYEQYF.

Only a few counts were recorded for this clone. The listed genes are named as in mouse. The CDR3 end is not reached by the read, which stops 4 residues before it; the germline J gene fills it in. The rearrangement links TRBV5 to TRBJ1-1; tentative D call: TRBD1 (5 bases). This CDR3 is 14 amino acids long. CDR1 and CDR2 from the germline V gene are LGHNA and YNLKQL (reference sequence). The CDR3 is CASSPRTGGREVFF. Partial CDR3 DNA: TGTGCCAGCAGCCCCCGGACTGGGGGGAGA.

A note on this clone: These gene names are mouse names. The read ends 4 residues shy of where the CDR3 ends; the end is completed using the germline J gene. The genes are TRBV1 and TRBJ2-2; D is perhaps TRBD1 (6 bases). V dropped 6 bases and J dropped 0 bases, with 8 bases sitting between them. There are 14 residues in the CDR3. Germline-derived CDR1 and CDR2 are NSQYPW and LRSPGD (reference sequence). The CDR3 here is CTCRTGANTGQLYF. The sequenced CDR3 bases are TGCACCTGCAGGACAGGAGCAAACACCGGG.

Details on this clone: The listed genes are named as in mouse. The covered CDR3 bases are TGCACCTGCAGGAGACAGCTCTATGCT. Its translation is CTCRRQLYA. The CDR3 as a whole reads CTCRRQLYAEQFF. This chain links TRBV1 with TRBJ2-1; maybe TRBD1 (5 bases). The read finishes 4 residues shy of the CDR3 end, and the germline J gene is used to complete it. Trimming removed 6 bases from V and 3 bases from J, with 9 bases in between. Germline assignment: CDR1 NSQYPW and CDR2 LRSPGD (reference sequence). The CDR3 has 13 amino acids. Full variable domain (missing parts from reference TRBV1 and TRBJ2-1): VTLLEQNPRWRLVPRGQAVNLRCILKNSQYPWMSWYQQDLQKQLQWLFTLRSPGDKEVKSLPGADYLATRVTDTELRLQVANMSQGRTLYCTCRRQLYAEQFFGPGTRLTVL.

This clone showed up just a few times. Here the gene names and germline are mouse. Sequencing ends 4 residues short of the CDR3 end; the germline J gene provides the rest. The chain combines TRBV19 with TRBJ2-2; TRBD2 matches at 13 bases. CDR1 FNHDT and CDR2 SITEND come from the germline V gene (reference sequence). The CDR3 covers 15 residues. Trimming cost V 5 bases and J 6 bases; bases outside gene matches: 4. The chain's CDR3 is CASRGLGGRPGQLYF. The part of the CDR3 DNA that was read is TGTGCCAGCAGAGGACTGGGGGGGCGCCCCGGG.

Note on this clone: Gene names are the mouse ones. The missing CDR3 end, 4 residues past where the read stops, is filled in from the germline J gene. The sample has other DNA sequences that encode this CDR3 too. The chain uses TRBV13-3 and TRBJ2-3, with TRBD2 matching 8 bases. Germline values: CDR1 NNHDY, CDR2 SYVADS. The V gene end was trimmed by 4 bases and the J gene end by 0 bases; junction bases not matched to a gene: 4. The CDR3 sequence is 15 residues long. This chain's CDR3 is CASSLDWGSAETLYF. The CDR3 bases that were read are TGTGCCAGCAGTCTCGACTGGGGTAGTGCAGAA.

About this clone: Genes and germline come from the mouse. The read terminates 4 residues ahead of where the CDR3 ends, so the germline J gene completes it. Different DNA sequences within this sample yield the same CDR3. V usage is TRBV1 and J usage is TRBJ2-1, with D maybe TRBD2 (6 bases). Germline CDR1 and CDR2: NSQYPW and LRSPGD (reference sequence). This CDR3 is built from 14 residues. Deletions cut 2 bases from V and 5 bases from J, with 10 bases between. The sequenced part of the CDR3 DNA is TGCACCTGCAGTGCACCGGGGGGTCATGCT. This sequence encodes CTCSAPGGHA. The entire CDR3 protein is CTCSAPGGHAEQFF.

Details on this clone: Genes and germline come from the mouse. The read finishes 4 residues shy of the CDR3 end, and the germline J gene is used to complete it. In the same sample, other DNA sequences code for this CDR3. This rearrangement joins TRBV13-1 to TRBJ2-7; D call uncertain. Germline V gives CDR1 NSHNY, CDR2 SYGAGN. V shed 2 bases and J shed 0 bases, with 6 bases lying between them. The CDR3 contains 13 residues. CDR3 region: CASSEQSSYEQYF. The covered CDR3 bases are TGTGCCAGCAGTGAGCAGAGCTCCTAT.

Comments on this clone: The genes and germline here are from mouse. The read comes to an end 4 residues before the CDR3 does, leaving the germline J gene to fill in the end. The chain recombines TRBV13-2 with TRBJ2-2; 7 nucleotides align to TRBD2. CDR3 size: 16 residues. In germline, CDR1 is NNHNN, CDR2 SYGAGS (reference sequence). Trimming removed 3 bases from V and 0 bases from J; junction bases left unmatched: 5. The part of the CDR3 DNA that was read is TGTGCCAGCGGTGCCCCCGGGGGGGCAAACACCGGG. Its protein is CASGAPGGANTG. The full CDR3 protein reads CASGAPGGANTGQLYF.

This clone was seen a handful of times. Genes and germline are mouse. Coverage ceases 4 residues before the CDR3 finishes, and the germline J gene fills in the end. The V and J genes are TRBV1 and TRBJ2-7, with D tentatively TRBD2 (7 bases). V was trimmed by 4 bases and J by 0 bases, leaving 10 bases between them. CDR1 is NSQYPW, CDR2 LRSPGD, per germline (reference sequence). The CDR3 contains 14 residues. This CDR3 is CTCSGGGLSYEQYF. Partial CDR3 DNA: TGCACCTGCAGTGGTGGGGGGCTCTCCTAT.

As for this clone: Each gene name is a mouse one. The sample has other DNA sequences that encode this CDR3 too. CDR3 amino acids: CASSPGQGQDTQYF. The DNA read from the CDR3 is TGTGCCAGCAGCCCGGGACAGGGGCAAGAC. The J gene is TRBJ2-5, the V gene TRBV5; 10 positions agree with TRBD1. The read is 4 residues too short to cover the CDR3 end, so that end is filled in from the germline J gene. The J segment lost 3 bases and the V segment lost 4 bases, leaving 1 base of the junction unmatched. CDR3 length equals 14 residues. Germline CDR1 LGHNA, CDR2 YNLKQL (reference sequence).

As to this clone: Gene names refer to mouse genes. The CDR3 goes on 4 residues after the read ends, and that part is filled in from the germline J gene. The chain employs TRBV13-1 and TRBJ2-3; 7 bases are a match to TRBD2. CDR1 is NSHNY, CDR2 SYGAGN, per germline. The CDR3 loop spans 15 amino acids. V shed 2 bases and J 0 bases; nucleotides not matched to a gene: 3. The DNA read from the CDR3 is TGTGCCAGCAGTGAGACTGGGCTTAGTGCAGAA. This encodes CASSETGLSAE. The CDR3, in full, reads CASSETGLSAETLYF.

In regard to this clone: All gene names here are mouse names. The CDR3 is CASSDARRDEQYF. The CDR3 DNA, read in part, is TGTGCCAGCAGTGATGCACGCAGGGAT. This rearrangement joins TRBV13-1 to TRBJ2-7; the D gene is possibly TRBD1 (5 bases). The read ends 4 residues before the CDR3 terminus; that terminus is restored from the germline J gene. The CDR3 is 13 residues long. Looked up from germline, CDR1 is NSHNY and CDR2 is SYGAGN.

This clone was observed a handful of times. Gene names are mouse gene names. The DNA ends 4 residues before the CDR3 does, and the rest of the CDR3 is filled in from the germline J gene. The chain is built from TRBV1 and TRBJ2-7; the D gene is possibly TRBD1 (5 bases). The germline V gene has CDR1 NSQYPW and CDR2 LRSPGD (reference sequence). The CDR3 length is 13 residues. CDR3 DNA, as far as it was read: TGCACCTGCAGTGCCACGACAGATTAT. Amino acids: CTCSATTDY. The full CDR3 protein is CTCSATTDYEQYF.

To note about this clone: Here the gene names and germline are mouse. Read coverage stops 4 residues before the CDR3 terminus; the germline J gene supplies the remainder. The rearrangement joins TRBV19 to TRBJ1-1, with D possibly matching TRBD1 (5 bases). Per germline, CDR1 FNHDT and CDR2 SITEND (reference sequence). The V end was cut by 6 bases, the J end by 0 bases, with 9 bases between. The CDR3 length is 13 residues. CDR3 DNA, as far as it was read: TGTGCCAGCAAGACAGATGCAAACACA. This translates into CASKTDANT. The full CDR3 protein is CASKTDANTEVFF. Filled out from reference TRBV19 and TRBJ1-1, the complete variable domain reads GGIITQTPKFLIGQEGQKLTLKCQQNFNHDTMYWYRQDSGKGLRLIYYSITENDLQKGDLSEGYDASREKKSSFSLTVTSAQKNEMAVFLCASKTDANTEVFFGKGTRLTVV.

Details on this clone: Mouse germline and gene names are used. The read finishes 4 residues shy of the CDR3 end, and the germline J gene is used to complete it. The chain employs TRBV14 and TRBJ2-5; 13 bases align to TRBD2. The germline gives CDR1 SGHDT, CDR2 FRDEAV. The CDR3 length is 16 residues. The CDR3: CASSLGLGGRGDTQYF. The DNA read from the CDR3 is TGTGCCAGCAGCCTCGGACTGGGGGGGCGAGGGGAC.

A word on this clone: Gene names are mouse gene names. Incomplete CDR3 DNA: TGTGCCAGCGGTGATGTCTGGGGGGGCGTGCAT. Protein product: CASGDVWGGVH. The complete CDR3 reads CASGDVWGGVHEQYF. The genes are TRBV13-2 and TRBJ2-7; 10 bases line up with TRBD2. The read ends 4 residues shy of where the CDR3 ends; the end is completed using the germline J gene. This CDR3 is 15 amino acids long. Germline CDR1 reads NNHNN; CDR2 reads SYGAGS (reference sequence).

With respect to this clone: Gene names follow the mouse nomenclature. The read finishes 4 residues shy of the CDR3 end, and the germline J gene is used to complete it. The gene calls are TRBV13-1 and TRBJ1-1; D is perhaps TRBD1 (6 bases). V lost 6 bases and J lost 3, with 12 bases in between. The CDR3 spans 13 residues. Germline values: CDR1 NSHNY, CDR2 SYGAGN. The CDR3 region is CASKQGGDTEVFF. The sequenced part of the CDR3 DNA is TGTGCCAGCAAACAGGGAGGGGACACA.

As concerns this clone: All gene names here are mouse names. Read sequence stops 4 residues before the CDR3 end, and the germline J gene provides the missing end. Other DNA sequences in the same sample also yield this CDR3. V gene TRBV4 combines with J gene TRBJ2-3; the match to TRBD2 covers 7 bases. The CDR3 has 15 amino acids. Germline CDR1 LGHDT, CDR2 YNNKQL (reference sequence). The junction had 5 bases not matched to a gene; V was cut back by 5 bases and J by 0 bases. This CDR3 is CASSRLGASAETLYF. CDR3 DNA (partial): TGTGCCAGCAGCAGACTGGGAGCTAGTGCAGAA.

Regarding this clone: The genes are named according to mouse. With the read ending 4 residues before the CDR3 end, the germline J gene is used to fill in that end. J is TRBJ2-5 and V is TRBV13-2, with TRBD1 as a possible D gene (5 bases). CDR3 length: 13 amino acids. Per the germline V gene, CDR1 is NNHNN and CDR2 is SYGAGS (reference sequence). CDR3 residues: CASGDVSGDTQYF. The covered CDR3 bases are TGTGCCAGCGGTGATGTATCAGGGGAC.

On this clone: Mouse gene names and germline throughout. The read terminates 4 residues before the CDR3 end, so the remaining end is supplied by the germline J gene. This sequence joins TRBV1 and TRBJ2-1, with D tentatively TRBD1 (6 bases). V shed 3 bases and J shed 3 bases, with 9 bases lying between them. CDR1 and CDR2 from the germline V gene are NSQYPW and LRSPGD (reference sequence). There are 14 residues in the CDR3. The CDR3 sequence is CTCSAEDSYAEQFF. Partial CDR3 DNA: TGCACCTGCAGTGCCGAGGACAGCTATGCT.

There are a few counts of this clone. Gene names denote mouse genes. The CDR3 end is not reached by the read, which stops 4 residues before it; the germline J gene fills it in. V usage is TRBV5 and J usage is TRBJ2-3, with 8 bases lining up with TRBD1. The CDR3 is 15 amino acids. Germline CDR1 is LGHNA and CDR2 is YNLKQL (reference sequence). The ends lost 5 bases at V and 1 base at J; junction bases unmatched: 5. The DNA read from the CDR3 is TGTGCCAGCAGCGAGGACAGGGCGGGTGCAGAA. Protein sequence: CASSEDRAGAE. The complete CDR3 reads CASSEDRAGAETLYF.